Listed below are T cell receptor beta chains from one sample, sequenced in a study of blood T cell repertoires in COVID-19. Data came from immunoSEQ multiplex PCR; TCRdb stores just in-frame clones and leaves some out. There are approximately 300,000 clones in the sample; around 81% occur only once, and about 15% lies in the top ten. Sequenced sample: peripheral blood. These receptors were collected from a person aged 65 to 85 with COVID-19, enrolled during active disease. Each CDR3 is given with its conserved first and last residue. D genes are given only for firm matches. Size values are once, few and many counts, or a class for expanded clones, and some rows have none.

d_call	j_call	clone_size	v_call	cdr3_nt	cdr3_aa
TRBD2	TRBJ2-1	.	TRBV6-5	TGTGCCAGCAGTTACCCGACTAGCGGGTTTCGTAATGAGCAGTTCTTC	CASSYPTSGFRNEQFF
TRBD1	TRBJ1-6	.	TRBV19	TGTGCCAGTAGTATAGACGGCTCAACAGGGGGAAATTCACCCCTCCACTTT	CASSIDGSTGGNSPLHF
.	TRBJ2-3	.	TRBV10-3	TGTGCCATCAGGGTGGACCCCCCCGGGAATACAGATACGCAGTATTTT	CAIRVDPPGNTDTQYF
TRBD2	TRBJ2-1	.	TRBV6-2/TRBV6-3	TGTGCCAGCAGCAAATCTAGCGGGATTTACAATGAGCAGTTCTTC	CASSKSSGIYNEQFF
TRBD2	TRBJ2-1	.	TRBV7-3	TGTGCCAGCAGCCCCGCCGTAGCGGGATACAATGAGCAGTTCTTC	CASSPAVAGYNEQFF
TRBD2	TRBJ2-2	.	TRBV10-2	TGCGCCAGCAGCGGGGGGGCCGAGATCGGGGAGCTATTTTTT	CASSGGAEIGELFF
TRBD1	TRBJ2-7	.	TRBV11-2	TGTGCCAGCAACCGGGACAGGGACTACGAGCAGTACTTC	CASNRDRDYEQYF
.	TRBJ2-3	.	TRBV10-3	TGTGCCATCAGTGAGTCAACAGTAGATACGCAGTATTTT	CAISESTVDTQYF
TRBD1	TRBJ2-7	.	TRBV19	TGTGCCAGTAGTTGGGACAGTGCCTCCTACGAGCAGTACTTC	CASSWDSASYEQYF
.	TRBJ1-1	.	TRBV6-5	TGTGCCAGCAGTTACTCCATGGACATGAACACTGAAGCTTTCTTT	CASSYSMDMNTEAFF
.	TRBJ1-2	.	TRBV6-5	TGTGCCAGCAGGAGACATCTTACTAACTATGGCTACACCTTC	CASRRHLTNYGYTF
TRBD1	TRBJ1-5	once	TRBV6-2/TRBV6-3	TGTGCCAGCAGTTCCGGGACAGAGGGCAATCAGCCCCAGCATTTT	CASSSGTEGNQPQHF
TRBD1	TRBJ1-2	few	TRBV6-6	TGTGCCAGCAGTTCACCCACAGGGGGAAACTATGGCTACACCTTC	CASSSPTGGNYGYTF
.	TRBJ1-2	once	TRBV4-2	TGTGCCAGCAGCCAAGTTCGACAGTTTTCCGGCTACACCTTC	CASSQVRQFSGYTF
.	TRBJ1-2	.	TRBV25-1	TGTGCCAGCAGTGAAGCAGGGGTTACGGGTGGCTACACCTTC	CASSEAGVTGGYTF
.	TRBJ1-5	.	TRBV19	TGTGCCAGTAGGAACACAGCTTACAATCAGCCCCAGCATTTT	CASRNTAYNQPQHF
.	TRBJ2-5	.	TRBV30	TGTGCCTGGAAAAGCGTTTTAGAGACCCAGTACTTC	CAWKSVLETQYF
.	TRBJ2-2	.	TRBV7-3	TGTGCCAGCAGCTTCAGACGGGGAGCCAACACCGGGGAGCTGTTTTTT	CASSFRRGANTGELFF
TRBD2	TRBJ2-5	.	TRBV18	TGTGCCAGCTCACCACCCCAAGGGACTAGCGGCCAAGAGACCCAGTACTTC	CASSPPQGTSGQETQYF
TRBD1	TRBJ2-1	.	TRBV5-1	TGCGCCAGCAGCAGCCGGGACAGTCGCTTTGGTGAGCAGTTCTTC	CASSSRDSRFGEQFF
TRBD1	TRBJ2-1	few	TRBV6-5	TGTGCCAGCAGCTACAATACCGGGACAGGGAACAATGAGCAGTTCTTC	CASSYNTGTGNNEQFF
TRBD1	TRBJ2-7	once	TRBV6-5	TGTGCCAGCAGTTACCTCGGGACAGGGGGCTACGAGCAGTACTTC	CASSYLGTGGYEQYF
.	TRBJ2-7	once	TRBV6-5	TGTGCCAGCAGTTACTCATCCCTTACACCCTACGAGCAGTACTTC	CASSYSSLTPYEQYF
TRBD2	TRBJ2-5	.	TRBV5-6	TGTGCCAGCAGCTTTGGACTAGCGGGCCAAGAGACCCAGTACTTC	CASSFGLAGQETQYF
TRBD1	TRBJ2-5	once	TRBV25-1	TGTGCCAGCGGCAGGACAGGGAACCAAGAGACCCAGTACTTC	CASGRTGNQETQYF
TRBD1	TRBJ1-5	once	TRBV2	TGTGCCAGCAGTGGGGACAGGGCTGTAAGTCAGCCCCAGCATTTT	CASSGDRAVSQPQHF
.	TRBJ2-1	.	TRBV19	TGTGCCAGTAGCCGCTCGGGAGCGTCCTACAATGAGCAGTTCTTC	CASSRSGASYNEQFF
TRBD2	TRBJ2-4	.	TRBV4-3	TGCGCCAGCAGCCGAGGCCTAGCGGGGTCGCCATTAGCCAAAAACATTCAGTACTTC	CASSRGLAGSPLAKNIQYF
TRBD1	TRBJ1-3	.	TRBV28	TGTGCCAGCAGACCACAAGACAGGGGTTCTCAAAACACCATATATTTT	CASRPQDRGSQNTIYF
.	TRBJ2-5	.	TRBV28	TGTGCCAGTAATCAACAGGGACAAGAGACCCAGTACTTC	CASNQQGQETQYF
.	TRBJ2-1	.	TRBV7-9	TGTGCCAGCAGCTCCCTTGCGGGTGAGCAGTTCTTC	CASSSLAGEQFF
TRBD2	TRBJ2-1	.	TRBV29-1	TGCAGCGTTGAAGACAGGACTAGCGGAGTATACAATGAGCAGTTCTTC	CSVEDRTSGVYNEQFF
.	TRBJ1-6	.	TRBV11-3	TGTGCCAGCAGCTTAGTTGAGTCTCGAAATTCACCCCTCCACTTT	CASSLVESRNSPLHF
.	TRBJ2-1	.	TRBV10-3	TGTGCCATCAGTGAGTCAGAGACAAAGCTCTACAATGAGCAGTTCTTC	CAISESETKLYNEQFF
.	TRBJ2-1	few	TRBV11-3	TGTGCCAGCAGCTTAACGGGAGAGGGTGAGCAGTTCTTC	CASSLTGEGEQFF
.	TRBJ1-1	.	TRBV12-5	TGTGCTAGTGGTTTTTCAGGGTTCACTGAAGCTTTCTTT	CASGFSGFTEAFF
TRBD1	TRBJ2-2	.	TRBV6-5	TGTGCCAGCAGTTACCGGACAGGGACGTACACCGGGGAGCTGTTTTTT	CASSYRTGTYTGELFF
.	TRBJ1-1	.	TRBV27	TGTGCCAGCAGTCTTAACCGAGCGCGGAACACTGAAGCTTTCTTT	CASSLNRARNTEAFF
TRBD1	TRBJ2-1	.	TRBV10-3	TGTGCCACGACACACTACCCCCGCCGGGACAGGGGCGATGAGCAGTTCTTC	CATTHYPRRDRGDEQFF
TRBD1	TRBJ2-1	.	TRBV5-1	TGCGCCAGCAGCTTGGAGGGGGCGAGGGGCTCCTACAATGAGCAGTTCTTC	CASSLEGARGSYNEQFF
.	TRBJ2-3	.	TRBV7-2	TGTGCCAGCAGCTTGGCGGGCCTCAGCACAGATACGCAGTATTTT	CASSLAGLSTDTQYF
.	TRBJ2-2	.	TRBV9	TGTGCCAGCAGCGTAGATATACAGGGCCCACTCGTCGGGGAGCTGTTTTTT	CASSVDIQGPLVGELFF
.	TRBJ2-2	.	TRBV9	TGTGCCAGCAGCGCCGAAGTGGGGCCCGGGGAGCTGTTTTTT	CASSAEVGPGELFF
.	TRBJ2-7	.	TRBV11-2	TGTGCCAGCAGCTTAGCGGAGGGACAGATAGCAGGATACGAGCAGTACTTC	CASSLAEGQIAGYEQYF
.	TRBJ2-7	.	TRBV4-1	TGCGCCAGCAGCCAAGACGCTGGAGGGGCACCCTACGAGCAGTACTTC	CASSQDAGGAPYEQYF
.	TRBJ1-1	few	TRBV28	TGTGCCAGCAGTTTTATTCAGGGTAGTATCCGCACTGAAGCTTTCTTT	CASSFIQGSIRTEAFF
TRBD1	TRBJ2-4	.	TRBV24-1	TGTGCCACCAGTGAACCAGGACAGGGTGACATTCAGTACTTC	CATSEPGQGDIQYF
.	TRBJ1-2	.	TRBV7-2	TGTGCCAGCACCTCCCCTGTCAGCAGGCGTGGCTACACCTTC	CASTSPVSRRGYTF
TRBD2	TRBJ2-2	.	TRBV5-1	TGCGCCAGCAGCTTCATTGCGGGGGGGAACACCGGGGAGCTGTTTTTT	CASSFIAGGNTGELFF
TRBD1	TRBJ2-2	.	TRBV11-3	TGTGCCAGCAGCCCTAGACAGGGGGCAACCGGGGAGCTGTTTTTT	CASSPRQGATGELFF
.	TRBJ1-4	.	TRBV27	TGTGCCAGCAGTCCCTACTTAGCAACTAATGAAAAACTGTTTTTT	CASSPYLATNEKLFF
.	TRBJ2-7	.	TRBV28	TGTGCCATTTCCCCCGAGGGATATAGGGAGCAGTACTTC	CAISPEGYREQYF
TRBD2	TRBJ2-5	.	TRBV19	TGTGCCAGTAGTATACACCTCGGATGGGGACTAGAAGAGACCCAGTACTTC	CASSIHLGWGLEETQYF